The clone carrying this T cell receptor beta chain was counted a few times. Its antigen is as yet unknown. The CDR3 has 15 amino acids. V was cut by 5 bases and J by 1 base, with 9 bases left in between. These data originate in a study of identical twins. Findings of the study overall: Insertions ran lower in abundant cord blood beta clonotypes, though not in memory repertoires.

Carrying unique molecular identifiers, the cDNA also gained a universal primer site through template switching. TCRdb used MiXCR to reprocess the 5' RACE reads, holding one entry per CDR3 protein. This table holds approximately 500,000 distinct CDR3 sequences, roughly 24% found once. These data also formed part of another study, on T cells expressing NK-cell markers. That work adds: Sorted CD3+CD56+NKG2C+, CD3+CD56+NKG2C- and CD3+CD56-NKG2C+ T cells provided the TCR beta repertoires. Eight donors were sequenced, seven testing HCMV-seropositive and one testing seronegative.

This receptor was identified in a woman between 18 and 29 years old in good health. The specimen was CD4+ T cells sorted from blood. This chain connects TRBV12-3 or TRBV12-4 to TRBJ2-6; D possibly corresponds to TRBD2 (5 bases). As DNA, the CDR3 is TGTGCCAGCAGTCGATGGGAGTCTGGGGCCAACGTCCTGACTTTC. Translated: CASSRWESGANVLTF.